The text below deals with one TCR beta chain. What it binds is not known. Some clones are missing from TCRdb's copy, which holds only in-frame ones; the method was immunoSEQ multiplex PCR. The sample contains 950,000 to 1,300,000 clones, about 77% of which appear only once. Germline-derived CDR1 and CDR2 are SGHAT and FQNNGV. This CDR3 region has 13 residues. V lost 4 bases to trimming and J lost 2 bases, with 8 bases between them. CD4+ cells yielded CD45RA+ naive and CD45RA-negative memory subsets. The sample belongs to a study of shared clonotypes between healthy human individuals. Study-wide points: Approximately 5% was the fraction of naive CD4 clonotypes found shared across a handful of donors.

The TCR originated in a man aged 18 to 35 in good health. This chain uses TRBV11-2 with TRBJ1-2; D may be TRBD1 (5 bases). The material sequenced was memory CD4+ T cells sorted from blood. Subset reported: CD45RA-negative fraction. The CDR3 is CASSSTENYGYTF. The DNA for the CDR3 is TGTGCCAGCAGCTCGACAGAGAACTATGGCTACACCTTC.